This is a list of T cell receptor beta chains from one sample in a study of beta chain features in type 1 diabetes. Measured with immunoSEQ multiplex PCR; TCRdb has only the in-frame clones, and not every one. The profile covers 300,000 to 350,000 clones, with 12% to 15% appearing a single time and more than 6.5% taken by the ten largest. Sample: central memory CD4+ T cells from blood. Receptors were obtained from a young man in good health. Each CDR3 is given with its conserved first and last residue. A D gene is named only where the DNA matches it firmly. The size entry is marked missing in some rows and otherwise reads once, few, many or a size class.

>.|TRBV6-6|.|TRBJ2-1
TGTGCCAGTGGCTACAACTACAATGAGCAGTTCTTC
CASGYNYNEQFF
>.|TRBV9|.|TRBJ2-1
TGTGCCAGCAGCGTAGCTTCGGGGGGCCACAATGAGCAGTTCTTC
CASSVASGGHNEQFF
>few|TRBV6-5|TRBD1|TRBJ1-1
TGTGCCAGCAGTTACGCCGGGACAGGGACTGAAGCTTTCTTT
CASSYAGTGTEAFF
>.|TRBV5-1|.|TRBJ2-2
TGCGCCAGCAGCTTGTGCAGGGTCGAGACCGGGGAGCTGTTTTTT
CASSLCRVETGELFF
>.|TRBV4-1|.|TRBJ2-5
TGCGCCAGCAGCCAAGATCTGGTCAGGCAAGAGACCCAGTACTTC
CASSQDLVRQETQYF
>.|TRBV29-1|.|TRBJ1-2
TGCAGCGTTGAAGATATCCCCGCTCCCGAGACGGACTATGGCTACACCTTC
CSVEDIPAPETDYGYTF
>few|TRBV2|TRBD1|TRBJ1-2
TGTGCCAGCAGTGAAGCGCGGCAGGGGGGCCGCTACACCTTC
CASSEARQGGRYTF
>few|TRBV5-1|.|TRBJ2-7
TGCGCCAGCAGCTTGGGGGGACACATATCCTACGAGCAGTACTTC
CASSLGGHISYEQYF
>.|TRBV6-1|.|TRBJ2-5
TGTGCCAGCAGTTTGCGCCGAGAGACCCAGTACTTC
CASSLRRETQYF
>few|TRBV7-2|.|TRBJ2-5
TGTGCCAGCAGCTTAGAAGGGACCCCGATCGGAGAGACCCAGTACTTC
CASSLEGTPIGETQYF
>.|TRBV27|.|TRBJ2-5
TGTGCCAGCATTTTTCGTAGGGATTCCAAAGAGACCCAGTACTTC
CASIFRRDSKETQYF
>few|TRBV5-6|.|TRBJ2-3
TGTGCCAGCAGCTTGGAGTCTACAGCTACAGATACGCAGTATTTT
CASSLESTATDTQYF
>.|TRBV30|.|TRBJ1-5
TGTGCCTGGAGTGGCAGCCGCAGTCAGCCCCAGCATTTT
CAWSGSRSQPQHF
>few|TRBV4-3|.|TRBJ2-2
TGCGCCAGCAGAGATTGGGGGGCGAGGGAGCTGTTTTTT
CASRDWGARELFF
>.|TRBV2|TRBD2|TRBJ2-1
TGTGCCAGCAGTGGCCGACTAGCGGGCGGGAATGAGCAGTTCTTC
CASSGRLAGGNEQFF
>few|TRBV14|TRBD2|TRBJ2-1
TGTGCCAGCAGCCGGTTGGGTGCTAGCGGGTACAATGAGCAGTTCTTC
CASSRLGASGYNEQFF
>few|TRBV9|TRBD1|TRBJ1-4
TGTGCCAGCAGCGGAGGACAGGGGTTTGAAAAACTGTTTTTT
CASSGGQGFEKLFF
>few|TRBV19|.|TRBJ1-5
TGTGCCAGTAGCGTTTTGTGGGGAGGTCAGCCCCAGCATTTT
CASSVLWGGQPQHF
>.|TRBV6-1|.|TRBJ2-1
TGTGCCAGCAGTCCTAGACGAAGCTCCTACAATGAGCAGTTCTTC
CASSPRRSSYNEQFF
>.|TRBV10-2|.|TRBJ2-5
TGCGCCAGCAGTGAGTCGACGTCGGGGCAAGAGACCCAGTACTTC
CASSESTSGQETQYF
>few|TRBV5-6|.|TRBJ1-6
TGTGCCAGCAGCTTGGACTCGCCTTCACCCCTCCACTTT
CASSLDSPSPLHF
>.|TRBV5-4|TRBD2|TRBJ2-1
TGTGCCAGTGAAACCCGGACTAGCTCCTACAATGAGCAGTTCTTC
CASETRTSSYNEQFF
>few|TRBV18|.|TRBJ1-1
TGTGCCAGCTCACCACCGGTACAAGGAGCTGAAGCTTTCTTT
CASSPPVQGAEAFF
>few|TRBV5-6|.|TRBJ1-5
TGTGCCAGCAGCTCAGGACTTACCGGTGCCCAGCATTTT
CASSSGLTGAQHF
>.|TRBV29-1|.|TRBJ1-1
TGCAGCGTTGAAGAGGCCCGAGACAGGGAAGCTTTCTTT
CSVEEARDREAFF
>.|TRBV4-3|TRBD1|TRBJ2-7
TGCGCCAGCAGCCAAGAGGAAACAAGGGCCCCAGGGGGGCAGTACTTC
CASSQEETRAPGGQYF
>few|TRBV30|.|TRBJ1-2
TGTGCCTGGAGATCCCGAGGTGAGACAGGTGGCTACACCTTC
CAWRSRGETGGYTF
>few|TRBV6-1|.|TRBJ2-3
TGTGCCAGCGTTTACCCCCCGACCACAGATACGCAGTATTTT
CASVYPPTTDTQYF
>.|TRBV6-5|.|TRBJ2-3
TGTGCCAGCAGTTACGGAACGGGGTTCGCAGATACGCAGTATTTT
CASSYGTGFADTQYF
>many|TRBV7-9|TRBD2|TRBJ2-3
TGTGCCAGCAGCGAAGCGGGAGAGAGCACAGATACGCAGTATTTT
CASSEAGESTDTQYF
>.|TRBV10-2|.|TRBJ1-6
TGCGCCAGCAGTGAGCAGGGGATCGGTTCACCCCTCCACTTT
CASSEQGIGSPLHF
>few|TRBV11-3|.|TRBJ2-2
TGTGCCAGCAGCTTAGGAACTCAGGGGTCCGGGGAGCTGTTTTTT
CASSLGTQGSGELFF